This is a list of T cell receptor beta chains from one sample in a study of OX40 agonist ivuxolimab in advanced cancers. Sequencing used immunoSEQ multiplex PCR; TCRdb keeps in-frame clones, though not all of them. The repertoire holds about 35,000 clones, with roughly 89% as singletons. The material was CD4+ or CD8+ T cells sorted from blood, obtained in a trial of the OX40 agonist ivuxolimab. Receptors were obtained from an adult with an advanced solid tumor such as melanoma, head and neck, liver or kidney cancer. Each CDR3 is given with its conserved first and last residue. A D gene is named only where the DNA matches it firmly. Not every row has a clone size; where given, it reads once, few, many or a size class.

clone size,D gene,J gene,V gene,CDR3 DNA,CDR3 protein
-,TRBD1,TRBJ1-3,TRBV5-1,TGCGCCAGCAGCTTACAGGGACAGGGCGGAAACACCATATATTTT,CASSLQGQGGNTIYF
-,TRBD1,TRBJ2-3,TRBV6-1,TGTGCCAGCAGTGAACTCCTAGACAGGGGTTGGACAGATACGCAGTATTTT,CASSELLDRGWTDTQYF
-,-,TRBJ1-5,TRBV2,TGTGCCAGCAGGGGGAGTACGAGCAATCAGCCCCAGCATTTT,CASRGSTSNQPQHF
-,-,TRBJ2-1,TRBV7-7,TGTGCTAGCAGCTTAGTTGGCGGGAATGAGCAGTTCTTC,CASSLVGGNEQFF
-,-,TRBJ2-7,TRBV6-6,TGTGCCAGCAGTTACGGGTCAGGCGAGCAGTACTTC,CASSYGSGEQYF
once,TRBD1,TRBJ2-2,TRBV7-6,TGTGCCAGCAGCATCCGGACAGGGAACACCGGGGAGCTGTTTTTT,CASSIRTGNTGELFF
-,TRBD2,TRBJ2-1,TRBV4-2,TGTGCCAGCAGCCAAGATAGGACTAGCGGGAGGGCCGGGTACAATGAGCAGTTCTTC,CASSQDRTSGRAGYNEQFF
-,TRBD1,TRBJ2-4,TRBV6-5,TGTGCCAGCAGGGGACAGGGTCGGGTTCAGTACTTC,CASRGQGRVQYF
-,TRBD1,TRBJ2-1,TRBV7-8,TGTGCCAGCAGCGCGCGGGACAGGAGTTTTAATGAGCAGTTCTTC,CASSARDRSFNEQFF
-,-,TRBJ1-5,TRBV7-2,TGTGCCAGCAGCTTAGTCGTGTCAGGGAGTTTAAATCAGCCCCAGCATTTT,CASSLVVSGSLNQPQHF
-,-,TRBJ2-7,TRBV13,TGTGCCAGCAGCCCCCCCCGGGGGTTTTCCTACGAGCAGTACTTC,CASSPPRGFSYEQYF
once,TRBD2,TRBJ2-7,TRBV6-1,TGTGCCAGCAGTGGAACGGGACTAGCAAATTACGAGCAGTACTTC,CASSGTGLANYEQYF
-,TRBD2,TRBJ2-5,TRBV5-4,TGTGCCAGCAGCTTGGGGCGGGGGGGCCTAGAGACCCAGTACTTC,CASSLGRGGLETQYF
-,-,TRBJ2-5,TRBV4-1,TGCGCCAGCAGCCCTACGGGTTCTCAAGAGACCCAGTACTTC,CASSPTGSQETQYF
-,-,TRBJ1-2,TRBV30,TGTGCCTGTCTCAGAGGGGGGACTTATGGCTACACCTTC,CACLRGGTYGYTF
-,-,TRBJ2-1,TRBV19,TGTGCCAGTAGTGTTGACACAACCTCCTACAATGAGCAGTTCTTC,CASSVDTTSYNEQFF
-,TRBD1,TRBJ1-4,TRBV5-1,TGCGCCAGCAGCTTAAATCCGGTTGGACAGGATAATGAAAAACTGTTTTTT,CASSLNPVGQDNEKLFF
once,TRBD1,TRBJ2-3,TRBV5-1,TGCGCCAGCAGCATCGACAGGGTGGGCACAGATACGCAGTATTTT,CASSIDRVGTDTQYF
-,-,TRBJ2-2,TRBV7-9,TGTGCCAGCAGCTTCGGGGGGCGAGGGACCGGGGAGCTGTTTTTT,CASSFGGRGTGELFF
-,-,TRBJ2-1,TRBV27,TGTGCCAGCAGTTTAAACTCTCAGGGGCCCTACAATGAGCAGTTCTTC,CASSLNSQGPYNEQFF
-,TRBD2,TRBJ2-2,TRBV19,TGTGCCAGTAGTCTTTCCGGGACTAGCAGGGTCGGGGAGCTGTTTTTT,CASSLSGTSRVGELFF
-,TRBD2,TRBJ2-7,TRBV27,TGTGCCAGCAGTCCTTGGACTAGCGGGAGTCACGAGCAGTACTTC,CASSPWTSGSHEQYF
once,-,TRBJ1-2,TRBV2,TGTGCCAGCAGGCGGGAGATAGTGAGAGGGAACTATGGCTACACCTTC,CASRREIVRGNYGYTF
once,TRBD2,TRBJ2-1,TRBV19,TGTGCCAGTAGGCCCCGGCTAGCGGGAGTCAATGAGCAGTTCTTC,CASRPRLAGVNEQFF
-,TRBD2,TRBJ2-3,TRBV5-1,TGCGCCAGCGCAGTGCTAGCGGGGACGAGGCTGAGCACAGATACGCAGTATTTT,CASAVLAGTRLSTDTQYF
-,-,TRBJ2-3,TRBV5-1,TGCGCCAGCAGCGACGGTCGTCCAGTCACAGATACGCAGTATTTT,CASSDGRPVTDTQYF
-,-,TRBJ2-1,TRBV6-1,TGTGCCAGCAGTAAATTACCCTCTTCGACAGAAGCGTCAATCTTC,CASSKLPSSTEASIF
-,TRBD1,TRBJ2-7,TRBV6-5,TGTGCCAGCAGACCCGGGACAGGGGCCAAATACGAGCAGTACTTC,CASRPGTGAKYEQYF
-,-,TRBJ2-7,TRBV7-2,TGTGCCAGCAGCTTAGCCCGGGGCCGCGAGCAGTACTTC,CASSLARGREQYF
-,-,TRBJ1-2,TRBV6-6,TGTGCCAGCAGTTACGGTACGGCGGTCGGCTATACCTTC,CASSYGTAVGYTF
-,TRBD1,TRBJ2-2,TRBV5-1,TGCGCCAGCAGTTCTACAGGGGGCGCCATGAACACCGGGGAGCTGTTTTTT,CASSSTGGAMNTGELFF
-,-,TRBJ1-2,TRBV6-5,TGTGCCAGCAGTCCGGGGGACCAACACTATGGCTACACCTTC,CASSPGDQHYGYTF
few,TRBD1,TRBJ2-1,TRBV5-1,TGCGCCAGCAGCTTGGATCCTAGGACAGGGGGCGGCTACAATGAGCAGTTCTTC,CASSLDPRTGGGYNEQFF
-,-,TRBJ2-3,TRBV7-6,TGTGCCAGCAGCCCCAGGGACTCCCTGAGAGGCACGCAGTATTTT,CASSPRDSLRGTQYF
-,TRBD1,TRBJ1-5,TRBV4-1,TGCGCCAGCAGCCGGGGCCCCGGGACAGGGGCGCCAAATCAGTCCCAGCATTTT,CASSRGPGTGAPNQSQHF
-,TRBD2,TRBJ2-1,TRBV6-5,TGTGCCAGCAGTTATCGGAGGACTAGAGACAATGAGCAGTTCTTC,CASSYRRTRDNEQFF
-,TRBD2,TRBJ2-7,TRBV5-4,TGTGCCAGCAGCTTGGCCGGGCTAGCGGGAGGAGGGGCCTACGAGCAGTACTTC,CASSLAGLAGGGAYEQYF
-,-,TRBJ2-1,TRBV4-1,TGCGCCAGCAGCCACCCATCGGACAGATACAATGAGCAGTTCTTC,CASSHPSDRYNEQFF
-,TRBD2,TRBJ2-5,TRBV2,TGTGCCAGCAGTAAAAGACTAGCGGGTGAGCAGTACTTC,CASSKRLAGEQYF
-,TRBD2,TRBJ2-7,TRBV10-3,TGTGCCATCAGTGATACTAGCGGGGGTGCCTACGAGCAGTACTTC,CAISDTSGGAYEQYF
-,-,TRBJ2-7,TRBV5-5,TGTGCCAGCAGCTGGGGATACGAGCAGTACTTC,CASSWGYEQYF
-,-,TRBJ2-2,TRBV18,TGTGCCAGCTCCCAATTGGGGAACACCGGGGAGCTGTTTTTT,CASSQLGNTGELFF
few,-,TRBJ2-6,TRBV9,TGTGCCAGCAGCGTAAGGGCAGTACCGACTAGGGCCAACGTCCTGACTTTC,CASSVRAVPTRANVLTF
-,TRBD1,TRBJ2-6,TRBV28,TGTGCCAGCAGTTCCGGGACAGGGCTCTTTCCTGGGGCCAACGTCCTGACTTTC,CASSSGTGLFPGANVLTF
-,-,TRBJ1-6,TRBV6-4,TGTGCCAGCAGTGTTTCGGGACCTTATAATTCACCCCTCCACTTT,CASSVSGPYNSPLHF
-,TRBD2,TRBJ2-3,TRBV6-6,TGTGCCAGCAGTGTCAGCGGGGTTAGCACAGATACGCAGTATTTT,CASSVSGVSTDTQYF
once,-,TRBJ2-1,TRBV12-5,TGTGCTAGTGCTCCGAGAGTCGAAAATGAGCAGTTCTTC,CASAPRVENEQFF
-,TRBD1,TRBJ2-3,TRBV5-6,TGTGCCAGCAGCCCCCGGACAGGGGGCTCAACAGATACGCAGTATTTT,CASSPRTGGSTDTQYF
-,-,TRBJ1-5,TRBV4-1,TGCGCCAGCAGCCAAGCCGCCGTACGAGGGTGGAATCAGCCCCAGCATTTT,CASSQAAVRGWNQPQHF
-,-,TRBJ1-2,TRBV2,TGTGCCAGACAAAAAGAGGGGCCTAGCTATGGCTACACCTTC,CARQKEGPSYGYTF
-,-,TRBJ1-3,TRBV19,TGTGCCAGTATAGGGTCCAACAGGCGTGGAAACACCATATATTTT,CASIGSNRRGNTIYF
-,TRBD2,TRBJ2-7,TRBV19,TGTGCCAGTAGTAACGGACTAGCGGGGGGTCCCTACGAGCAGTACTTC,CASSNGLAGGPYEQYF
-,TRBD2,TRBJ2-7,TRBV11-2,TGTGCCAGCAGCTCACCCCGGGGGGGGCGGGGGAGCTCCTACGAGCAGTACTTC,CASSSPRGGRGSSYEQYF
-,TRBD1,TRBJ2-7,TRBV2,TGTGCCAGCTCGGCAGGGGGCTCGCCTACCGAGCAGTACTTC,CASSAGGSPTEQYF
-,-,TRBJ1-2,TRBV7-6,TGTGCCAGCAGCTTAGAAGGGGCGGAGGGTGGCTACACCTTC,CASSLEGAEGGYTF
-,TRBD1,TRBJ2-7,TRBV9,TGTGCCAGCAGCGTAAGTGGGGGAACCAGGGGGCGAATCGACGAGCAGTACTTC,CASSVSGGTRGRIDEQYF